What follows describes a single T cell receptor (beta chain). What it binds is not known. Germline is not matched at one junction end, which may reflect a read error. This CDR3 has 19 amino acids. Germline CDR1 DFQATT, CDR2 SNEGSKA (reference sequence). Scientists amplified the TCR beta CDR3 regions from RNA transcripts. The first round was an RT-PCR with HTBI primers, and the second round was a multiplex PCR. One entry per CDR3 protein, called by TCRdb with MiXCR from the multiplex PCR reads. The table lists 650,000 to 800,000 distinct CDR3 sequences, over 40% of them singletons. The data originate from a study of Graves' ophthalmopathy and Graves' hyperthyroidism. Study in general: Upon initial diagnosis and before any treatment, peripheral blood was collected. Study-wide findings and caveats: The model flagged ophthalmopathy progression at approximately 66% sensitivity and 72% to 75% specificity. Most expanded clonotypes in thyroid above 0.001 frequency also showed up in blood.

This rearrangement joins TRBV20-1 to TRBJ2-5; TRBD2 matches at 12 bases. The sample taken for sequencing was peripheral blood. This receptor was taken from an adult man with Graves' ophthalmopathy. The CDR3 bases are TGCAGTGCTAGAGACAGGTCAATGGCTAGCGGGGGGGCCCAAGAGGCCCAGTACTTC. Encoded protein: CSARDRSMASGGAQEAQYF.